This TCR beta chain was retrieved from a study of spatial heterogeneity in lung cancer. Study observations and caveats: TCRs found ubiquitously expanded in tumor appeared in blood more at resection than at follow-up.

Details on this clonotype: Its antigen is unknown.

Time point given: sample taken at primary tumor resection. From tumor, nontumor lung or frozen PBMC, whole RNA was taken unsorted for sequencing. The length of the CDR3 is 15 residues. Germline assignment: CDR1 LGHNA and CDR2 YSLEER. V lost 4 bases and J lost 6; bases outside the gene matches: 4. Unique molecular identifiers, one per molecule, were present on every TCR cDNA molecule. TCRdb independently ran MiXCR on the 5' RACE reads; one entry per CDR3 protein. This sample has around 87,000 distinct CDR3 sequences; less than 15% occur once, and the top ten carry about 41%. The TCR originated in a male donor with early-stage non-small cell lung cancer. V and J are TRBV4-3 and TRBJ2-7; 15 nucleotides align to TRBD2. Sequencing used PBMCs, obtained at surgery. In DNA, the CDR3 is TGCGCCAGCAGCCCGTCGGGACTAGCGGGAGGCGAGCAGTACTTC. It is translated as CASSPSGLAGGEQYF.